The 16 T cell receptor beta chains listed next were all sequenced from one sample in a study of T cells in Graves' hyperthyroidism and ophthalmopathy. TCR beta CDR3 sequences were amplified from RNA transcripts. An initial round of RT-PCR targeting the TCR CDR3 relied on the HTBI primer set. TCRdb redid the calling of the multiplex PCR reads with MiXCR, one entry per CDR3 protein. The sample has about 290,000 distinct CDR3 sequences; about 14% are singletons. Input material: blood. The source of these receptors is a woman in her twenties or thirties with Graves' hyperthyroidism that later progressed to Graves' ophthalmopathy.

There are a few counts of this clonotype. The V gene is TRBV20-1, the J gene TRBJ1-1; the match to TRBD1 covers 8 bases. With 2 bases clipped from V and 6 bases from J, the junction kept 11 bases outside the gene matches. The CDR3 is 15 residues long. The germline CDR1 and CDR2 sequences are DFQATT and SNEGSKA (reference sequence). Written as DNA, the CDR3 is TGCAGTGCTAGACCCCGGACAGGGTTTGCGTCTGAAGCTTTCTTT. It encodes CSARPRTGFASEAFF.

This clonotype has ten or more counts. V and J are TRBV2 and TRBJ2-7; TRBD1 might be the D (6 bases). Germline assignment: CDR1 SNHLY and CDR2 FYNNEI. CDR3 length: 17 amino acids. V lost 3 bases and J 2 bases, leaving 20 bases between the germline ends. In DNA, the CDR3 is TGTGCCAGCAGTGAGCGTAACCCTGGACAGAAGGCCTACGAGCAGTACTTC. Amino acid sequence: CASSERNPGQKAYEQYF. Based on the CDR3 plus reference TRBV2 and TRBJ2-7, the full variable domain is EPEVTQTPSHQVTQMGQEVILRCVPISNHLYFYWYRQILGQKVEFLVSFYNNEISEKSEIFDDQFSVERPDGSNFTLKIRSTKLEDSAMYFCASSERNPGQKAYEQYFGPGTRLTVT.

This clonotype was observed at least ten times. The chain carries TRBV20-1 and TRBJ1-5, with a weak D call TRBD1 (5 bases). This CDR3 spans 13 amino acids. Trimming took off 6 bases at V and 7 bases at J, with 16 bases between the two ends. Germline V gene data show CDR1 as DFQATT and CDR2 as SNEGSKA (reference sequence). CDR3 DNA sequence: TGCAGTGCCACTGGGGGGGTCGGGCAGCCCCAGCATTTT. Its protein is CSATGGVGQPQHF.

The rearrangement links TRBV2 to TRBJ2-6; unclear D gene. Germline V gives CDR1 SNHLY, CDR2 FYNNEI. The CDR3 has 15 residues. V was pared by 1 base and J by 0 bases, with 4 bases between. The DNA for the CDR3 is TGTGCCAGCAGTGAAGAAGCCTCTGGGGCCAACGTCCTGACTTTC. The encoded protein is CASSEEASGANVLTF.

In its sample, this clonotype was seen many times. V gene TRBV7-2 combines with J gene TRBJ1-2; a weak D match, TRBD1 (6 bases). Germline V gene sequence: CDR1 SGHTA, CDR2 FQGNSA. This CDR3 is built from 13 residues. The V end was cut by 4 bases, the J end by 11 bases, with 17 bases between. In DNA, the CDR3 is TGTGCCAGCAGCTCACAGGGAACCGTCCGATACACCTTC. It specifies CASSSQGTVRYTF.

This rearrangement joins TRBV10-2 to TRBJ2-2; D uncertain. The germline V gene encodes CDR1 WSHSY and CDR2 SAAADI. Trimming shortened V by 3 bases and J by 5 bases, and 7 bases separated the two germline ends. The length of the CDR3 is 13 residues. Here the CDR3 reads CASSESRTGELFF. The CDR3 DNA follows: TGCGCCAGCAGTGAATCGCGTACCGGGGAGCTGTTTTTT.

Ten or more counts support this clonotype. The CDR3 here is CSAREDTGGELAQPQHF. The CDR3 nucleotides read TGCAGTGCTAGGGAAGACACAGGGGGCGAACTGGCTCAGCCCCAGCATTTT. The V and J genes are TRBV20-1 and TRBJ1-5, with 9 bases that match TRBD1. The J segment lost 6 bases and the V segment lost 3 bases, leaving 15 bases of the junction unmatched. Germline V gene sequence: CDR1 DFQATT, CDR2 SNEGSKA (reference sequence). This CDR3 is 17 amino acids long.

This clonotype was recorded at least ten times. The V and J genes are TRBV28 and TRBJ2-4; 8 bases align to TRBD2. In germline, CDR1 is MDHEN, CDR2 SYDVKM. V lost 9 bases, J lost 4 bases, and 14 bases stayed unmatched. The CDR3 sequence is 16 residues long. DNA of the CDR3: TGTGCCAGTACACCAGAGCTAGCGGGTTTGAAAAACATTCAGTACTTC. Its protein is CASTPELAGLKNIQYF.

This clonotype was counted a few times. The chain employs TRBV27 and TRBJ2-7; possibly TRBD2 for D (6 bases). Between the trimmed V and J ends, which lost 3 bases and 3 bases, there was a span of 12 bases. In germline, CDR1 is MNHEY, CDR2 SMNVEV (reference sequence). The CDR3 is 14 amino acids. The chain's CDR3 is CASSFQTGGYEQYF. The CDR3 DNA follows: TGTGCCAGCAGTTTTCAAACCGGGGGCTACGAGCAGTACTTC.

This clonotype was counted ten times or more. This chain links TRBV20-1 with TRBJ2-7, with TRBD1 matching 9 bases. The CDR3 is 17 residues long. Germline trimming cut 3 bases from V and 6 bases from J; bases unmatched to any gene: 18. Germline V CDR1 and CDR2: DFQATT, SNEGSKA (reference sequence). Written as DNA, the CDR3 is TGCAGTGCTAGTGGTTGGCGCGGGGACAGGGTAAACGGCGAGCAGTACTTC. Protein product: CSASGWRGDRVNGEQYF.

The chain uses TRBV4-2 and TRBJ2-7, with D tentatively TRBD2 (6 bases). This CDR3 is built from 15 residues. The germline V gene has CDR1 LGHNA and CDR2 YNFKEQ. The V gene lost 4 bases and the J gene lost 6 bases, with 19 bases spanning the gap. The CDR3 region is CASSLGTPQTGEQYF. DNA for the CDR3: TGTGCCAGCAGCCTGGGGACTCCCCAGACGGGCGAGCAGTACTTC.

This clonotype showed up many times. The gene calls are TRBV29-1 and TRBJ2-1; no firm D call. V lost 3 bases to trimming and J lost 4 bases, with 7 bases between them. From germline, CDR1 is SQVTM and CDR2 ANQGSEA. CDR3 length: 12 amino acids. The CDR3 DNA sequence: TGCAGCGTTGATGCTCTGTACAATGAGCAGTTCTTC. Translated, it gives CSVDALYNEQFF.

There are many counts of this clonotype. The chain couples TRBV11-2 to TRBJ2-2; D ambiguous. Germline CDR1 SGHAT, CDR2 FQNNGV. V lost 5 bases, J lost 0 bases, and 7 bases lay in between. The length of the CDR3 is 14 residues. CDR3 sequence: CASSPDSNTGELFF. In DNA, the CDR3 is TGTGCCAGCAGCCCTGACTCGAACACCGGGGAGCTGTTTTTT.

The chain carries TRBV3-1 and TRBJ2-1, with a tentative D call TRBD2 (6 bases). V lost 1 base and J 3 bases, leaving 16 bases between the germline ends. Germline V gene data show CDR1 as LGHDT and CDR2 as YNNKEL (reference sequence). This CDR3 region has 17 residues. CDR3 in amino acids: CASSQGSPERVYNEQFF. The CDR3 DNA follows: TGTGCCAGCAGCCAAGGTAGTCCGGAGCGGGTCTACAATGAGCAGTTCTTC.

This clonotype was counted ten times or more. This chain uses TRBV20-1 with TRBJ2-7, with 10 bases matching TRBD2. In germline, CDR1 is DFQATT, CDR2 SNEGSKA (reference sequence). The V gene end was trimmed by 3 bases and the J gene end by 0 bases; junction bases not matched to a gene: 8. CDR3 length equals 16 residues. CDR3 residues: CSARSSGSASSYEQYF. In DNA, the CDR3 is TGCAGTGCTAGGTCTAGCGGGAGCGCAAGCTCCTACGAGCAGTACTTC.

This clonotype has a count of ten or more. The chain is built from TRBV2 and TRBJ1-2; possibly TRBD1 for D (5 bases). Germline-derived CDR1 and CDR2 are SNHLY and FYNNEI. Trimming stripped 8 bases from V and 6 bases from J, with 22 bases between. The CDR3 is 15 amino acids. The CDR3 DNA is TGTGCCAGCTACCAGGGCGATGGGGTATTCCATGGCTACACCTTC. Its protein product is CASYQGDGVFHGYTF.